This T cell receptor (beta chain) was profiled in a study of Ad26.COV2.S vaccination and SARS-CoV-2 variants (TCRdb year 2021). Some background on the complete study: The specificity and breadth of SARS-CoV-2-reactive T cell receptors after Ad26.COV2.S vaccination were assessed by TCRbeta repertoire sequencing. The TCR-sequenced set comprised about 32 samples: some 19 Ad26.COV2.S vaccine recipients, 5 placebo recipients and 8 SARS-CoV-2 convalescent individuals.

Trimming removed 3 bases from V and 7 bases from J; the gene matches leave 7 bases unexplained. Reading the germline V gene (reference sequence) gives CDR1 SEHNR and CDR2 FQNEAQ. The CDR3 goes from the cysteine to the phenylalanine over 15 residues. CDR3 DNA only is kept here, 45 bases in frame from base 1. In regard to this clone: It lacks a known antigen. No base-level quality is on record; no much larger clone is a single base apart.

The immunoSEQ Assay was the method used to sequence TCRbeta CDR3 regions. After extraction, genomic DNA underwent amplification by bias-controlled multiplex PCR, followed by high-throughput sequencing. The study's own analysis went as follows. To quantify the absolute abundance of each unique TCRbeta CDR3 region, sequences were collapsed and filtered. T cell fraction was estimated by normalizing TCRbeta template counts to usable DNA, which was measured by amplifying reference genes present in all nucleated cells. Repertoire TCRs were annotated as SARS-CoV-2-specific when V gene, CDR3 amino acid sequence and J gene were exactly matched to a known reactive TCR set. MIRA supplied the reference SARS-CoV-2 TCR set, which was filtered for enrichment in COVID-19-positive ImmuneCODE repertoires so that public or cross-reactive TCRs were removed. Drawing on the MIRA antigens, annotated TCRs were analysed further at the level of specific ORF or position within ORF. Breadth was defined as annotated unique rearrangements over total unique productive rearrangements; depth was the summed frequency of those rearrangements. TCR breadth was compared between groups using two-sided Wilcoxon rank-sum tests. Not all clones reach the TCRdb copy of this immuneACCESS table, which keeps in-frame sequences only. Checked studies attribute under half of the gap to unresolved V genes and leave the rest unexplained. The V and J calls and clone size were taken over from that table, and D and trimming were inferred from the DNA. Present in this sample are about 180,000 clones, around 88% of which were seen just once. Over 4.5% of the sample comes from the top ten.

The time point label, as the study defines it: individuals recovered from natural SARS-CoV-2 infection. Overall study outcomes, separate from this receptor: Higher spike-specific TCR breadth was observed in Ad26.COV2.S recipients than in placebo recipients (P = 0.0014). Vaccine and placebo recipients had comparable non-spike TCR breadth, which fits with the vaccine containing only spike. It was noted by the authors that total T cell responses may have been underestimated by the TCR breadth and depth analyses. After vaccination, substantial breadth of spike-specific CD8+ and CD4+ T cell responses was reported.

The rearranged segments are TRBV7-9 and TRBJ2-2; 8 bases in the middle match TRBD2. This sequence originates from a human donor who had recovered from COVID-19. The specimen comprised peripheral blood, sampled after recovery from COVID-19. The nucleotides are TGTGCCAGCAGCTTCGGAAGCGGGAGCGTCGGGGAGCTGTTTTTT. It specifies CASSFGSGSVGELFF.